One and the same sample provided the 21 T cell receptor beta chains below, sequenced in a study of OX40 agonist ivuxolimab in advanced cancers. TCRdb's copy holds only in-frame clones and misses some; the assay was immunoSEQ multiplex PCR. The table has 80,000 or so clones, roughly 91% seen once. Sample: CD4+ or CD8+ T cells sorted from blood, taken in a trial of the OX40 agonist ivuxolimab. The receptors come from an adult with an advanced solid tumor such as melanoma, head and neck, liver or kidney cancer.

The chain joins TRBV18 to TRBJ1-5; 11 nucleotides match TRBD1. This CDR3 has 14 amino acids. With V trimmed by 8 bases and J by 2 bases, 2 bases remained unmatched. Germline loops: CDR1 KGHSH, CDR2 LQKENI. CDR3 in amino acids: CASTGQGGNQPQHF. The CDR3 DNA is TGTGCCAGCACGGGACAGGGGGGCAATCAGCCCCAGCATTTT.

This chain links TRBV25-1 with TRBJ2-7; D is ambiguous. Trimming stripped 5 bases from V and 4 bases from J, with 12 bases between. CDR3 length: 13 amino acids. The germline V gene encodes CDR1 MGHDK and CDR2 SYGVNS. CDR3 residues: CASSNHDPYEQYF. CDR3 nucleotides: TGTGCCAGCAGTAATCATGATCCTTACGAGCAGTACTTC.

This clone appeared a single time. This chain connects TRBV28 to TRBJ1-2, with unresolved D. The CDR3 is made up of 13 amino acids. Trimming left V 3 bases short and J 7 bases short, with 12 bases between. In germline, CDR1 is MDHEN, CDR2 SYDVKM. CDR3 sequence: CASSLTRSGGYTF. CDR3 DNA: TGTGCCAGCAGTTTGACCCGGTCGGGTGGCTACACCTTC.

The V and J genes are TRBV9 and TRBJ2-1; D possibly corresponds to TRBD2 (5 bases). Germline V gene sequence: CDR1 SGDLS, CDR2 YYNGEE. Trimming pared 3 bases from V and 4 bases from J, leaving 14 bases between. This CDR3 is 15 amino acids long. The CDR3: CASSATGNVYNEQFF. The CDR3 DNA reads TGTGCCAGCAGCGCCACCGGGAACGTTTACAATGAGCAGTTCTTC.

The chain links TRBV27 to TRBJ2-7; 7 nucleotides match TRBD1. V lost 5 bases, J lost 7 bases, and 11 bases stayed unmatched. The CDR3 sequence is 14 residues long. From germline, CDR1 is MNHEY and CDR2 SMNVEV (reference sequence). The CDR3 nucleotides are TGTGCCAGCAGTCGGGACAGATTGCTACAAGAGCAGTACTTC. This encodes CASSRDRLLQEQYF.

This rearrangement joins TRBV7-9 to TRBJ2-5; D unclear. Germline loops: CDR1 SEHNR, CDR2 FQNEAQ (reference sequence). The CDR3 loop spans 15 amino acids. Trimming stripped 2 bases from V and 2 bases from J, with 12 bases between. This chain's CDR3 is CASSLKRRIQETQYF. The CDR3 region has the DNA TGTGCCAGCAGCTTAAAACGGCGGATTCAAGAGACCCAGTACTTC.

The rearrangement uses TRBV28 and TRBJ1-2; TRBD1 is a possible D gene (6 bases). CDR3 length equals 16 residues. The germline gives CDR1 MDHEN, CDR2 SYDVKM. V was trimmed by 3 bases and J by 6 bases, leaving 20 bases between them. Here the CDR3 reads CASSFRGAGAGNGYTF. The CDR3 region has the DNA TGTGCCAGCAGTTTCCGAGGGGCAGGGGCTGGAAATGGCTACACCTTC.

The chain joins TRBV18 to TRBJ2-7; 12 nucleotides agree with TRBD2. V shed 1 base and J 4 bases; nucleotides not matched to a gene: 5. The CDR3 covers 16 residues. CDR1 and CDR2 from the germline V gene are KGHSH and LQKENI. The CDR3: CASSPLGLAGTYEQYF. The CDR3 DNA follows: TGTGCCAGCTCACCACTTGGACTAGCGGGGACATACGAGCAGTACTTC. Based on the CDR3 plus reference TRBV18 and TRBJ2-7, the full variable domain is NAGVMQNPRHLVRRRGQEARLRCSPMKGHSHVYWYRQLPEEGLKFMVYLQKENIIDESGMPKERFSAEFPKEGPSILRIQQVVRGDSAAYFCASSPLGLAGTYEQYFGPGTRLTVT.

The gene calls are TRBV5-1 and TRBJ2-7; 10 nucleotides align to TRBD2. This CDR3 spans 17 amino acids. CDR1 is SGHRS, CDR2 YFSETQ, per germline. Trimming took 0 bases from V and 5 from J; bases not matched to a gene: 11. CDR3 DNA sequence: TGCGCCAGCAGCTTGGGACTAGCGGGTTACCTAGGGAACGAGCAGTACTTC. Residues: CASSLGLAGYLGNEQYF.

The chain carries TRBV18 and TRBJ1-1, with 7 bases aligning to TRBD1. Germline V gene sequence: CDR1 KGHSH, CDR2 LQKENI. V trimming: 3 bases; J trimming: 4 bases; junction bases outside the gene matches: 8. This CDR3 is 15 amino acids long. CDR3 DNA sequence: TGTGCCAGCTCACCCCGACAGGGCGTCGTCACTGAAGCTTTCTTT. Protein product: CASSPRQGVVTEAFF.

The chain couples TRBV7-2 to TRBJ2-7; D perhaps matches TRBD2 (5 bases). V lost 0 bases and J lost 2, with 17 bases in between. The CDR3 consists of 17 residues. Per germline, CDR1 SGHTA and CDR2 FQGNSA. The CDR3 DNA reads TGTGCCAGCAGCTTAGCTGGACCTAGCTGGACGGCCTACGAGCAGTACTTC. Residues: CASSLAGPSWTAYEQYF.

J is TRBJ2-3 and V is TRBV5-6, with D tentatively TRBD1 (5 bases). The V end was cut by 4 bases, the J end by 11 bases, with 14 bases between. Germline V gives CDR1 SGHDT, CDR2 YYEEEE. The CDR3 is 12 amino acids. CDR3 sequence: CASSPGGQKQYF. The CDR3 coding sequence is TGTGCCAGCAGCCCCGGCGGACAAAAGCAGTATTTT.

The chain is built from TRBV4-1 and TRBJ2-7; D possibly corresponds to TRBD2 (6 bases). From germline, CDR1 is MGHRA and CDR2 YSYEKL. The length of the CDR3 is 13 residues. Trimming stripped 4 bases from V and 2 bases from J, with 9 bases between. The CDR3 nucleotides read TGCGCCAGCAGCCGTCGGGGGACCTACGAGCAGTACTTC. Protein product: CASSRRGTYEQYF.

For this clone: The junction and the germline gene differ at one end; a read error may be behind it. The chain is built from TRBV6-6 and TRBJ1-1; 10 bases agree with TRBD1. The CDR3 spans 14 residues. CDR1 MNHNY and CDR2 SVGAGI come from the germline V gene (reference sequence). CDR3 coding DNA: TGTGCCAGCAGATCCCGACAGGGGGCTACTATCCCTCTCTTT. This sequence encodes CASRSRQGATIPLF.

The chain links TRBV6-1 to TRBJ1-5; D is possibly TRBD1 (5 bases). From germline, CDR1 is MNHNS and CDR2 SASEGT. Trimming removed 1 base at V and 3 bases at J, with 10 bases between. The CDR3 loop spans 15 amino acids. The DNA of the CDR3 is TGTGCCAGCAGTGAAGGGGTGGGGGACAATCAGCCCCAGCATTTT. Amino acids: CASSEGVGDNQPQHF.

This chain uses TRBV5-5 with TRBJ1-4, with D uncertain. The CDR3 has 15 amino acids. Trimming stripped 1 base from V and 4 bases from J, with 11 bases between. Germline assignment: CDR1 SGHKS and CDR2 YYEKEE (reference sequence). CDR3 in amino acids: CASSLFRDLNEKLFF. CDR3 in DNA: TGTGCCAGCAGCTTGTTTCGGGATCTTAATGAAAAACTGTTTTTT.

This CDR3 reads CASSLPTNTGELFF. The CDR3 region has the DNA TGTGCCAGCAGCCTACCGACGAACACCGGGGAGCTGTTTTTT. The chain employs TRBV5-5 and TRBJ2-2; no definite D call. V was pared by 4 bases and J by 0 bases, with 7 bases between. In germline, CDR1 is SGHKS, CDR2 YYEKEE (reference sequence). CDR3 length equals 14 residues.

The chain employs TRBV29-1 and TRBJ1-3, with a weak D call TRBD1 (5 bases). Deletions cut 2 bases from V and 4 bases from J, with 9 bases between. The germline V gene has CDR1 SQVTM and CDR2 ANQGSEA. CDR3 size: 13 residues. This chain's CDR3 is CSVEKQAGNTIYF. CDR3 in DNA: TGCAGCGTTGAAAAACAGGCAGGAAACACCATATATTTT.

This chain links TRBV5-6 with TRBJ1-1; D unresolved. Between the trimmed V and J ends, which lost 4 bases and 1 base, there was a span of 11 bases. This CDR3 is 14 amino acids long. Germline loops: CDR1 SGHDT, CDR2 YYEEEE. DNA of the CDR3: TGTGCCAGCAGCAAACCACTGGGGAACACTGAAGCTTTCTTT. This translates into CASSKPLGNTEAFF. Together with reference TRBV5-6 and TRBJ1-1, the CDR3 gives the full variable domain: DAGVTQSPTHLIKTRGQQVTLRCSPKSGHDTVSWYQQALGQGPQFIFQYYEEEERQRGNFPDRFSGHQFPNYSSELNVNALLLGDSALYLCASSKPLGNTEAFFGQGTRLTVV.

The chain is built from TRBV19 and TRBJ2-3, with TRBD1 identical over 9 bases. This CDR3 spans 16 amino acids. Trimming took 5 bases from V and 0 from J; bases not matched to a gene: 6. Looked up from germline, CDR1 is LNHDA and CDR2 is SQIVND (reference sequence). CDR3 sequence: CASSPRTGASTDTQYF. In DNA form, the CDR3 reads TGTGCCAGTAGTCCTCGGACAGGGGCAAGCACAGATACGCAGTATTTT.

Only one count was recorded for this clone. This chain links TRBV15 with TRBJ1-4; D unresolved. V was trimmed by 1 base and J by 0 bases, leaving 3 bases between them. The CDR3 has 14 amino acids. Germline V CDR1 and CDR2: LNHNV, YYDKDF (reference sequence). The CDR3 loop reads CATSRGATNEKLFF. DNA for the CDR3: TGTGCCACCAGCAGAGGGGCAACTAATGAAAAACTGTTTTTT.